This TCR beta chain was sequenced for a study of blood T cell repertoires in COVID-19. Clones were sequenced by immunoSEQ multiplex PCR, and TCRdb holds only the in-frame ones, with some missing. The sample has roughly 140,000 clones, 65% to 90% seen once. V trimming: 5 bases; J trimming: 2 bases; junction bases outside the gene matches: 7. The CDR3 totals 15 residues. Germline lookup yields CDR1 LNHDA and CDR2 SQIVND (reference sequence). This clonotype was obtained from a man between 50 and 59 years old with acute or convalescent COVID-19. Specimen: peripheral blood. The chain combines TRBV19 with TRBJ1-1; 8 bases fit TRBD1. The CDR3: CASSPQTGVNTEAFF. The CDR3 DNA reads TGTGCCAGTAGTCCACAGACAGGGGTCAACACTGAAGCTTTCTTT.